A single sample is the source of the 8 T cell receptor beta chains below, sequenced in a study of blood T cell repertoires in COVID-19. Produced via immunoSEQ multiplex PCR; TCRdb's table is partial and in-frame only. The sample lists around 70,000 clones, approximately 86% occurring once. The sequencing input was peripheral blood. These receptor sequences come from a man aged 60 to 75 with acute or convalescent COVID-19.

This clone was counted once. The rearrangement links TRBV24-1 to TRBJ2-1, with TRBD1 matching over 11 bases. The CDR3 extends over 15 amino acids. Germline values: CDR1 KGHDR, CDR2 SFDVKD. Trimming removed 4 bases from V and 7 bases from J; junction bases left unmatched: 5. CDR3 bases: TGTGCCACCAGTGACATGGGACAGGGGGTAAATGAGCAGTTCTTC. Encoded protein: CATSDMGQGVNEQFF.

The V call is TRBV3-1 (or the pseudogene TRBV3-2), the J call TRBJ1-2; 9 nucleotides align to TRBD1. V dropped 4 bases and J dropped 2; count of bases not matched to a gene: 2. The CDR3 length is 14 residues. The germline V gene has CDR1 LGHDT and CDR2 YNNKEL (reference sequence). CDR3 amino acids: CASSPTGGNYGYTF. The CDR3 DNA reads TGTGCCAGCAGCCCGACAGGGGGAAACTATGGCTACACCTTC.

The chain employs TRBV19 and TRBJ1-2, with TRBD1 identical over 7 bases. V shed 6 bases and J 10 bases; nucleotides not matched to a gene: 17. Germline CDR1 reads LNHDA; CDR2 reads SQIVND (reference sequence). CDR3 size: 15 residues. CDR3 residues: CASSHGPGQPNSYTF. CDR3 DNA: TGTGCCAGTAGCCACGGCCCGGGACAGCCGAATTCCTACACCTTC.

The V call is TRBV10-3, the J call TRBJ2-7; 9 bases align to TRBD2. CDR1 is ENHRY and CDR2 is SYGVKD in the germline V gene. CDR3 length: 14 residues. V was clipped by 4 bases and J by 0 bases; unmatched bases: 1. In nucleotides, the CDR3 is TGTGCCATCAGTGCTAGCGGGGACTCCTACGAGCAGTACTTC. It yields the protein CAISASGDSYEQYF.

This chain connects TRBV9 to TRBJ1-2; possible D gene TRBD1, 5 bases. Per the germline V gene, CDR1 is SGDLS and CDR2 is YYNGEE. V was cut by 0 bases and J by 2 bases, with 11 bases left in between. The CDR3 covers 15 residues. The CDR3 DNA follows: TGTGCCAGCAGCGTAGGGCCAGGGTGGAACTATGGCTACACCTTC. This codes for CASSVGPGWNYGYTF.

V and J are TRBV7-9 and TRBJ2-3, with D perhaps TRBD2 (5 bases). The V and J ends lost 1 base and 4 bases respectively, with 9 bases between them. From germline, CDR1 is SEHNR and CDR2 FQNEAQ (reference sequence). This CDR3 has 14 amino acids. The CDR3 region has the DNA TGTGCCAGCAGCTTAGATCGAGGGTCAGATACGCAGTATTTT. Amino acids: CASSLDRGSDTQYF.

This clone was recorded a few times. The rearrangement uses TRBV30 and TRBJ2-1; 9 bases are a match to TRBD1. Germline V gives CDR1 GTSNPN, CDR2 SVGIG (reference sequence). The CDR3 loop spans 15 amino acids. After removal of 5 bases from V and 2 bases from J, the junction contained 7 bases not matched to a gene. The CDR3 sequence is CAWARDRATYNEQFF. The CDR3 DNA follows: TGTGCCTGGGCCCGGGACAGGGCCACCTACAATGAGCAGTTCTTC.

The CDR3 here is CASSQNPTVNYGYTF. For the CDR3, the DNA is TGTGCCAGCAGTCAGAACCCGACAGTAAACTATGGCTACACCTTC. The V and J genes are TRBV27 and TRBJ1-2; D is perhaps TRBD1 (5 bases). CDR3 length equals 15 residues. Germline CDR1 is MNHEY and CDR2 is SMNVEV (reference sequence). V lost 5 bases and J 2 bases, leaving 15 bases between the germline ends.